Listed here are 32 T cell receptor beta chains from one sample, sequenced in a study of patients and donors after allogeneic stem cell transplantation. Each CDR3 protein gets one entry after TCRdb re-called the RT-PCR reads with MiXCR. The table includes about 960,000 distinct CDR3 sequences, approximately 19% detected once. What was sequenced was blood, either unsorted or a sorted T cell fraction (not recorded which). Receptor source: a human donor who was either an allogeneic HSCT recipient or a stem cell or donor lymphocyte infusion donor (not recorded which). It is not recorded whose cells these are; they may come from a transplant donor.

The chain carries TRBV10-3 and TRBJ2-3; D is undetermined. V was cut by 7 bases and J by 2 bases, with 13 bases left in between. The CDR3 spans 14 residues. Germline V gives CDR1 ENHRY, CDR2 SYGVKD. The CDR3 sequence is CAITDPTSTDTQYF. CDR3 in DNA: TGTGCCATCACCGATCCGACCTCCACAGATACGCAGTATTTT.

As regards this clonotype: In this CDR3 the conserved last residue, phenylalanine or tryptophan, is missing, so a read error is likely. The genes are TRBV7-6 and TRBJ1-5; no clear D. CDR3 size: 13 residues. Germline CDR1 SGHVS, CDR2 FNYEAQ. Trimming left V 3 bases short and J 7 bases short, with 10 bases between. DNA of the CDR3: TGTGCCAGCAGCTTGATGTGGCAGCAGCCCCAGCATTCT. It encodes CASSLMWQQPQHS.

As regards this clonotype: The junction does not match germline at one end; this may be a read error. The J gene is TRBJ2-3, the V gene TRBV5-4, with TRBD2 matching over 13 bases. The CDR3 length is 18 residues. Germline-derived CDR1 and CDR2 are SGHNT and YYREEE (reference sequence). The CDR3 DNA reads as TGTGTCAGCAGCTTGGGGACTAGCGGGGCCCCGAGCACAGATACGCAGTATTTT. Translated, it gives CVSSLGTSGAPSTDTQYF. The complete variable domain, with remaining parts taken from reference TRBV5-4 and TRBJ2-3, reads ETGVTQSPTHLIKTRGQQVTLRCSSQSGHNTVSWYQQALGQGPQFIFQYYREEENGRGNFPPRFSGLQFPNYSSELNVNALELDDSALYLCVSSLGTSGAPSTDTQYFGPGTRLTVL.

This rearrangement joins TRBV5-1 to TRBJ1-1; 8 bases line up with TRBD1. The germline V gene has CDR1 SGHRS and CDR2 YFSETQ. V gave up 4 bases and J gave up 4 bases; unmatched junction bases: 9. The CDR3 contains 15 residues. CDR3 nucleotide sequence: TGCGCCAGCAGCCAGCGGACAGGGAAAGCCACTGAAGCTTTCTTT. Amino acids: CASSQRTGKATEAFF.

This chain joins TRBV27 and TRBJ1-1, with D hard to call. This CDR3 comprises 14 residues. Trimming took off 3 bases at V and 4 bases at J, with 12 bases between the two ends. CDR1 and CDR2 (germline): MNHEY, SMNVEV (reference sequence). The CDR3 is CASSFSSGGTEAFF. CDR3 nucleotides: TGTGCCAGCAGTTTTTCGTCGGGCGGCACTGAAGCTTTCTTT.

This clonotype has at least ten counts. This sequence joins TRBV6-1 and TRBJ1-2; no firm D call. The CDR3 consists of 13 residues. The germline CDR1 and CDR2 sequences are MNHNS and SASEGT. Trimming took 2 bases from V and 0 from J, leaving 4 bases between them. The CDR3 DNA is TGTGCCAGCAGTGAAAGGCCTAACTATGGCTACACCTTC. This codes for CASSERPNYGYTF.

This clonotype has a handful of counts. The CDR3 nucleotides are TGTGCCAGTAGTCCAGACAGGAGTGGTAATGAAAAACTGTTTTTT. Residues: CASSPDRSGNEKLFF. J is TRBJ1-4 and V is TRBV19, with a weak D call TRBD1 (6 bases). The germline V and J ends were trimmed by 5 bases and 4 bases, with 14 bases remaining between them. Germline V gene lookup returns CDR1 LNHDA and CDR2 SQIVND (reference sequence). This CDR3 has 15 amino acids.

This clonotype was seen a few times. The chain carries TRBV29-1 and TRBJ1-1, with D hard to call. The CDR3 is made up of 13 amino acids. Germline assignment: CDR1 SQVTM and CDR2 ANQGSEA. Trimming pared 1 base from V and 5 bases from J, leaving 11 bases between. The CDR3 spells CSVEGGRRTEAFF. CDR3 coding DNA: TGCAGCGTTGAAGGAGGCAGGCGGACTGAAGCTTTCTTT.

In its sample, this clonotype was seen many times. The chain's CDR3 is CASRRGPELFF. CDR3 DNA sequence: TGTGCCAGCAGGCGGGGTCCGGAACTGTTTTTT. The J gene is TRBJ1-4, the V gene TRBV12-3 or TRBV12-4, with unresolved D. The CDR3 sequence is 11 residues long. The ends were cut back, 6 bases at V and 12 bases at J, with 11 bases in the middle.

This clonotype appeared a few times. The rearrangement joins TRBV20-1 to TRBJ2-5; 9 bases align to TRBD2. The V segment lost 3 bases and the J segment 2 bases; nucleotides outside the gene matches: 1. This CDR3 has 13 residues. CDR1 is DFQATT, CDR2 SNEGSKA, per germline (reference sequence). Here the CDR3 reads CSASSGGQETQYF. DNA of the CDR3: TGCAGTGCTAGTAGCGGGGGACAAGAGACCCAGTACTTC.

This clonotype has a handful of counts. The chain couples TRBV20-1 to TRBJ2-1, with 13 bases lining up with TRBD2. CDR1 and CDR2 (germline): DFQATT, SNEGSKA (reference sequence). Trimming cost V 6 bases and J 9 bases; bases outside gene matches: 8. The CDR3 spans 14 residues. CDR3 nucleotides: TGCAGTGCCTTCGGACTAGCGGGAGTGTTTGAGCAGTTCTTC. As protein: CSAFGLAGVFEQFF.

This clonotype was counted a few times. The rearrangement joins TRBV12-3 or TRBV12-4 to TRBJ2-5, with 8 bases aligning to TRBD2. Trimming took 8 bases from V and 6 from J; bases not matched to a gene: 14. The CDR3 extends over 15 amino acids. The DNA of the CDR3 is TGTGCCAGCGGTCTTAGGCGGGGGGCGGTCCAGACCCAGTACTTC. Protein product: CASGLRRGAVQTQYF.

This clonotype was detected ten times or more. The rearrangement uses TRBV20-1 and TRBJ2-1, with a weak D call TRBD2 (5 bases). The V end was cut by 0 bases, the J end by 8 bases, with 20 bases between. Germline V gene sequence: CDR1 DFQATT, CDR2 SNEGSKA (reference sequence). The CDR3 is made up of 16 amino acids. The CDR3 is CSARDSPGSVFDEQFF. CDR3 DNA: TGCAGTGCTAGAGATAGTCCGGGATCGGTATTTGATGAGCAGTTCTTC.

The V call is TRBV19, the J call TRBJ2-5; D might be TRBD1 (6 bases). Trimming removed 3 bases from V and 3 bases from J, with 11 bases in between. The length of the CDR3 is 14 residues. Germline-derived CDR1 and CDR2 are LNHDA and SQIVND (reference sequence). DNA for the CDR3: TGTGCCAGTAGTATGTCTAGGGACAAAGAGACCCAGTACTTC. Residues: CASSMSRDKETQYF.

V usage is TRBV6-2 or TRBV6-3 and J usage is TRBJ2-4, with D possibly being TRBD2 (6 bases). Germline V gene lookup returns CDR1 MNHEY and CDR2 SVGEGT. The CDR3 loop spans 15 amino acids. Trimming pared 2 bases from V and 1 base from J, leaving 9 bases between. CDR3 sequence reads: CASSYEEGAKNIQYF. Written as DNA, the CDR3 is TGTGCCAGCAGTTACGAGGAGGGCGCCAAAAACATTCAGTACTTC.

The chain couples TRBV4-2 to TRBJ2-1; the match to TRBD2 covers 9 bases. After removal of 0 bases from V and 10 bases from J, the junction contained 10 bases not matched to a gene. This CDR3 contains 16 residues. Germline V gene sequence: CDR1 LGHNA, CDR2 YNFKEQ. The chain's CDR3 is CASSQELAGEPREQFF. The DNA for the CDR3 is TGTGCCAGCAGCCAAGAGTTAGCGGGGGAGCCGCGGGAGCAGTTCTTC.

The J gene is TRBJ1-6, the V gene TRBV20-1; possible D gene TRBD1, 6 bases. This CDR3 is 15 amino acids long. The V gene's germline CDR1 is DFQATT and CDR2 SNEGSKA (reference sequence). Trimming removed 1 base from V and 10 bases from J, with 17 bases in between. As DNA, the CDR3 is TGCAGTGCTAGAGCACCGGGGGCCTTTTTCTCACCCCTCCACTTT. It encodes CSARAPGAFFSPLHF.

This CDR3 is CASSDTPGQGGDEQYF. In nucleotides, the CDR3 is TGTGCCAGCAGTGATACTCCTGGACAGGGCGGGGACGAGCAGTACTTC. The chain couples TRBV6-1 to TRBJ2-7, with 8 bases lining up with TRBD1. V lost 3 bases and J lost 5; bases outside the gene matches: 12. This CDR3 spans 16 amino acids. Germline loops: CDR1 MNHNS, CDR2 SASEGT.

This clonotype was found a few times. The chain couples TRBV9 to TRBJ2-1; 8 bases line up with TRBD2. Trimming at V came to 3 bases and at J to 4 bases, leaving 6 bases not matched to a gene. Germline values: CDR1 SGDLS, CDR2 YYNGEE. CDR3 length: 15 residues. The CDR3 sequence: CASSGGASGYNEQFF. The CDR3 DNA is TGTGCCAGCAGCGGAGGGGCTAGCGGGTACAATGAGCAGTTCTTC.

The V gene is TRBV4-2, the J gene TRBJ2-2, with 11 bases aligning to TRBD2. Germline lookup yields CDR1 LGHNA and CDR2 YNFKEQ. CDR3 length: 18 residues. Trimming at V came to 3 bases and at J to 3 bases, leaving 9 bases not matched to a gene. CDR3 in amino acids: CASSHKFRLAGHTGELFF. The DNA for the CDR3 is TGTGCCAGCAGCCACAAGTTTCGACTAGCGGGACACACCGGGGAGCTGTTTTTT.

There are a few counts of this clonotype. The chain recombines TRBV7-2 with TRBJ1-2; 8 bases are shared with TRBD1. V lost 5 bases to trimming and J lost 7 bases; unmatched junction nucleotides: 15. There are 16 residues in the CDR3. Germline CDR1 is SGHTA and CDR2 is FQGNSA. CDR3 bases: TGTGCCAGCAGCCTCAAACCTACGACAGGGGTGTTTGGCTACACCTTC. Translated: CASSLKPTTGVFGYTF. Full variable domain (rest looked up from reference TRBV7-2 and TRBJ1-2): GAGVSQSPSNKVTEKGKDVELRCDPISGHTALYWYRQSLGQGLEFLIYFQGNSAPDKSGLPSDRFSAERTGGSVSTLTIQRTQQEDSAVYLCASSLKPTTGVFGYTFGSGTRLTVV.

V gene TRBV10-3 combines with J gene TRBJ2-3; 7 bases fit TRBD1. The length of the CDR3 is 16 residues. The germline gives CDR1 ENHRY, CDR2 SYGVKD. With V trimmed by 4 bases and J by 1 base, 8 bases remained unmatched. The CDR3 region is CAISVTGASRTDTQYF. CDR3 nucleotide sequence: TGTGCCATCAGTGTTACAGGGGCTTCTCGCACAGATACGCAGTATTTT.

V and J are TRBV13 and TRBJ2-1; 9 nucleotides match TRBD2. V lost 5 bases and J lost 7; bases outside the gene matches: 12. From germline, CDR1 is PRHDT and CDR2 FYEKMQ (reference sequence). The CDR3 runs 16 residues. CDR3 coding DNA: TGTGCCAGCAGCCTCCCCTCTAGCGGGGCGGGTAATGAGCAGTTCTTC. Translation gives CASSLPSSGAGNEQFF. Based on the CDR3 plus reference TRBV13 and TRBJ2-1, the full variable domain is AAGVIQSPRHLIKEKRETATLKCYPIPRHDTVYWYQQGPGQDPQFLISFYEKMQSDKGSIPDRFSAQQFSDYHSELNMSSLELGDSALYFCASSLPSSGAGNEQFFGPGTRLTVL.

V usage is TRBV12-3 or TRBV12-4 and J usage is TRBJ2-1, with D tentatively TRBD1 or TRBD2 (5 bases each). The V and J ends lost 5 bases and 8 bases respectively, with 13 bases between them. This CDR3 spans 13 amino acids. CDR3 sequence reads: CASSPPGRHEQFF. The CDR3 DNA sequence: TGTGCCAGCAGTCCACCGGGACGGCATGAGCAGTTCTTC.

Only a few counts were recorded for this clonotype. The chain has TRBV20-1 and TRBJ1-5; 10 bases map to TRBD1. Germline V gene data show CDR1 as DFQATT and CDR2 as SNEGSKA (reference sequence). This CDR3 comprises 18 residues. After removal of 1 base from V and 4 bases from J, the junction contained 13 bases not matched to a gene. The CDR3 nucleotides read TGCAGTGCTAGAGGAGCCCAGGGGTCGGACAGGGGGAATCAGCCCCAGCATTTT. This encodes CSARGAQGSDRGNQPQHF.

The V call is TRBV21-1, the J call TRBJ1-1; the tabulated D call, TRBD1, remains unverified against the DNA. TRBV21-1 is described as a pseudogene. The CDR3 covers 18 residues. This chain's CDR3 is CASSTWDRYVPMNTEAFF. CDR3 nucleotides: TGTGCCAGCAGCACATGGGACAGGTACGTCCCAATGAACACTGAAGCTTTCTTT.

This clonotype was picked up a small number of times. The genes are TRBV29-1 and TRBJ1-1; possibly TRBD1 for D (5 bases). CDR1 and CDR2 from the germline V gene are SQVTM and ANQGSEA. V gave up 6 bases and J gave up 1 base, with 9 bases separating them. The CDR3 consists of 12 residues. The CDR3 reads CSVPTGNTEAFF. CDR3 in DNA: TGCAGCGTCCCTACAGGGAACACTGAAGCTTTCTTT.

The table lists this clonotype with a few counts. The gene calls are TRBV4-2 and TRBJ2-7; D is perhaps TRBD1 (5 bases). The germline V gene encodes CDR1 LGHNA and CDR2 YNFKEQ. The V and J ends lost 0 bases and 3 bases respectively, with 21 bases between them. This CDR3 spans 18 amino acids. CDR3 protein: CASSQEVQAVSFFYEQYF. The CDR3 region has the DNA TGTGCCAGCAGCCAAGAAGTACAGGCGGTTTCCTTTTTCTACGAGCAGTACTTC.

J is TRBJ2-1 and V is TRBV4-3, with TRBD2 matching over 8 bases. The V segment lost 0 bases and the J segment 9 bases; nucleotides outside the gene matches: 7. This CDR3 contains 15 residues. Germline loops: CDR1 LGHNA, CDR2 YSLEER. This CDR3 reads CASSQEGRGGSEQFF. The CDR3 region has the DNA TGCGCCAGCAGCCAAGAGGGACGGGGGGGTAGTGAGCAGTTCTTC.

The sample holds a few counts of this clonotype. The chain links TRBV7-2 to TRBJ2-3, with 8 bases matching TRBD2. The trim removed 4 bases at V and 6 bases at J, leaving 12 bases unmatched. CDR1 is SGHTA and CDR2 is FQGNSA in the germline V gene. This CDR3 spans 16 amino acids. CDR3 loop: CASSSYPGLAGDTQYF. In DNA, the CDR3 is TGTGCCAGCAGCTCGTATCCCGGACTAGCAGGCGATACGCAGTATTTT.

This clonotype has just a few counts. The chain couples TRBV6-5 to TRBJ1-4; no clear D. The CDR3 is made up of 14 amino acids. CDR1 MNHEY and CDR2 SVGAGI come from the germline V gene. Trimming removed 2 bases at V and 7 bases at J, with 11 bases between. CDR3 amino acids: CASSYGRRAEKLFF. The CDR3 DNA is TGTGCCAGCAGTTACGGCAGGAGGGCTGAAAAACTGTTTTTT.

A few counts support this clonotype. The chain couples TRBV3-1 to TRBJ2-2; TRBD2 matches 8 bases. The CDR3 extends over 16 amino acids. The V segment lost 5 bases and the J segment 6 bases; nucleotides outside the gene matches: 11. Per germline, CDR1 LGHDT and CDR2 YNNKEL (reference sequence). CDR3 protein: CASSTRTSRGSGELFF. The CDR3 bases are TGTGCCAGCAGCACCCGGACTAGCAGGGGATCCGGGGAGCTGTTTTTT.